This TCR beta chain stems from a study of molecular identifiers for immune sequencing clone quantification. In its sample, this clonotype was seen many times. The CDR3 extends over 13 amino acids. Trimming took off 4 bases at V and 5 bases at J, with 12 bases between the two ends. Germline V gives CDR1 SGHDN, CDR2 FVKESK. TCR libraries were built in bulk with a published protocol and specific TCR primers. In TCRdb, the PCR reads were re-called with MiXCR into one record per CDR3 protein. The sample includes about 300,000 distinct CDR3 sequences, about 21% of them seen just once. V is TRBV14 and J is TRBJ2-7; maybe TRBD1 (6 bases). This TCR came from a human donor in good health. Some libraries in this study had Jurkat cell RNA spiked in. Sequenced material: naive CD8+ T cells from blood, with Jurkat cell RNA spiked in. Documented subset: FACS-sorted CD8+CD4-CCR7+CD45RA+ naive T cells. The CDR3 is CASSLHRVDEQYF. The CDR3, as DNA: TGTGCCAGCAGCCTCCACAGGGTAGACGAGCAGTACTTC.